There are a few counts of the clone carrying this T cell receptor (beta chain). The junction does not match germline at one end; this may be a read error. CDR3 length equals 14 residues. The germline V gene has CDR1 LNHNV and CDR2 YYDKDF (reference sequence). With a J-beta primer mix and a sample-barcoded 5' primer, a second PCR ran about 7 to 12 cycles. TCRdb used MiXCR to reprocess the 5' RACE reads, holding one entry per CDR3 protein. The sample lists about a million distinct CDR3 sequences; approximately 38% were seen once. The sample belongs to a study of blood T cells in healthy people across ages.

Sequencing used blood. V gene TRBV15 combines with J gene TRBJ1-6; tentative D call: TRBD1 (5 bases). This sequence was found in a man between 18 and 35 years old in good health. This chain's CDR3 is CATNREMGGSPLHF. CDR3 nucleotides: TGTGCCACCAACAGAGAGATGGGGGGTTCACCCCTCCACTTT.